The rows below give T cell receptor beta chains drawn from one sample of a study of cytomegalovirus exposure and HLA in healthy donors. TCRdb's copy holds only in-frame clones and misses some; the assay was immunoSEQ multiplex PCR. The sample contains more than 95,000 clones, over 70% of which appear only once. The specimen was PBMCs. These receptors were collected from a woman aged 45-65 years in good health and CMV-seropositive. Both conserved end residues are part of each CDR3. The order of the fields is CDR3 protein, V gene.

CASSLNQAGGANVLTF | TRBV7-3
CASSPTGLAYEQYF | TRBV11-3
CATSRGGGYNEQFF | TRBV15
CASSQQGTNTEAFF | TRBV4-1
CASSQDRLRGGEKLFF | TRBV4-2
CASSVRDRGFNEQFF | TRBV9
CASSIGGVSSTGELFF | TRBV18
CASSGTGNYGYTF | TRBV9
CASSPGGSADTQYF | TRBV7-2
CASSLAGAVQYF | TRBV7-9
CASSYWRGRLGYTF | TRBV6-5
CASSPLPGTVDLNTLSYEQYF | TRBV21-1
CASSQGQGAGNTIYF | TRBV14
CASSGGTGLYGYTF | TRBV5-5
CACIRTGRYGYTF | TRBV30
CASSLQGLDGYTF | TRBV5-1
CASSSGQGGNQPQHF | TRBV28
CASSMTSGYYNEQFF | TRBV7-3
CASSISETSGSTDTQYF | TRBV19
CASIPRRGQQNTEAFF | TRBV19
CASMEFLNTEAFF | TRBV25-1
CASREQVSGNTIYF | TRBV5-1
CASSSGQSPYEQYF | TRBV7-2
CASSQEMRTANTEAFF | TRBV4-2
CASNGGNTGELFF | TRBV5-1
CASSPQGPDTQYF | TRBV5-4
CASSRGTANTGELFF | TRBV7-7
CASSPPGRDTQYF | TRBV27
CASSRRTGEDTIYF | TRBV7-9
CASSQDRASGDEQYF | TRBV4-3
CASSPWTSGRHSYEQYF | TRBV5-6
CASGVRNEQFF | TRBV12-5
CASSPNGRAGDEQFF | TRBV18
CASSVMGTVYNEQFF | TRBV9
CASSGGQLGEPQHF | TRBV5-1
CASSDSRRGNEQFF | TRBV6-4